This T cell receptor beta chain comes out of a study of T-cell memory formation after mild COVID-19. General observations from the study: For second-wave clones that peaked at day 37, SARS-CoV-2 specificity went unverified. The main location of contracting CD4+ clones was CM and EM, and that of contracting CD8+ clones was EMRA.

This clonotype appeared a few times. Its antigen is not identified. MiXCR, run by TCRdb on the 5' RACE reads, gives a single entry per CDR3 protein. The sample has about 360,000 distinct CDR3 sequences, approximately 15% seen once. V was cut by 3 bases and J by 6 bases, with 11 bases left in between. The CDR3 length is 14 residues. CDR1 is SGHTA, CDR2 FQGTGA, per germline. Sequencing input: PBMCs or a T cell subset sorted from them (not recorded which). The chain carries TRBV7-3 and TRBJ2-2; D may be TRBD2 (7 bases). The TCR was taken from a man in his late teens or twenties who had mild COVID-19 (a few samples of this study predate the infection). Cell type and time point are not known. As DNA, the CDR3 is TGTGCCAGCAGCTTTGGAGGGGGGGCCGGGGAGCTGTTTTTT. This sequence encodes CASSFGGGAGELFF.